A single sample gave rise to the 30 T cell receptor beta chains below, sequenced in a study of T cells in Graves' hyperthyroidism and ophthalmopathy. It was RNA transcripts that yielded the amplified TCR beta CDR3 regions. The HTBI set primed first-round TCR CDR3 RT-PCR. TCRdb called the multiplex PCR reads again in MiXCR, with one record for every CDR3 protein. The sample yields 550,000 to 700,000 distinct CDR3 sequences, 40% to 55% seen once. Sequenced sample: peripheral blood or thyroid tissue (not recorded which). Receptors originate from an adult woman with Graves' disease, either hyperthyroidism or ophthalmopathy (not recorded which).

As regards this clonotype: This sequence may be a read error, since a much larger clone differs from it by one base. The chain links TRBV6-6 to TRBJ1-2; 8 positions match TRBD1. V gave up 4 bases and J gave up 4 bases; unmatched junction bases: 2. The CDR3 is made up of 13 amino acids. Looked up from germline, CDR1 is MNHNY and CDR2 is SVGAGI (reference sequence). The CDR3 protein is CASSCDRGYGYTF. The DNA for the CDR3 is TGTGCCAGCAGTTGCGACAGGGGCTATGGCTACACCTTC.

Notes on this clonotype: One end of the junction does not line up with germline, which may come from a read error. The rearrangement joins TRBV28 to TRBJ2-7, with 11 nucleotides matching TRBD2. Germline-derived CDR1 and CDR2 are MDHEN and SYDVKM. The CDR3 runs to 14 residues. CDR3 region: CASVGTSGSYEQCF. The DNA of the CDR3 is TGTGCCAGCGTCGGGACTAGCGGTTCCTACGAGCAGTGCTTC. The whole variable domain, remainder taken from reference TRBV28 and TRBJ2-7, is DVKVTQSSRYLVKRTGEKVFLECVQDMDHENMFWYRQDPGLGLRLIYFSYDVKMKEKGDIPEGYSVSREKKERFSLILESASTNQTSMYLCASVGTSGSYEQCFGPGTRLTVT.

This clonotype has at least ten counts. This rearrangement joins TRBV9 to TRBJ1-2; 8 nucleotides agree with TRBD1. CDR3 length: 15 residues. Germline values: CDR1 SGDLS, CDR2 YYNGEE. With 4 bases clipped from V and 8 bases from J, the junction kept 13 bases outside the gene matches. The CDR3 is CASSPREGTGGGYTF. CDR3 DNA sequence: TGTGCCAGCAGCCCCAGAGAAGGGACAGGTGGAGGCTACACCTTC. The variable domain in full, completed from reference TRBV9 and TRBJ1-2, reads DSGVTQTPKHLITATGQRVTLRCSPRSGDLSVYWYQQSLDQGLQFLIQYYNGEERAKGNILERFSAQQFPDLHSELNLSSLELGDSALYFCASSPREGTGGGYTFGSGTRLTVV.

The chain combines TRBV7-2 with TRBJ1-5; possibly TRBD1 for D (5 bases). Trimming pared 2 bases from V and 11 bases from J, leaving 22 bases between. Germline V gene lookup returns CDR1 SGHTA and CDR2 FQGNSA. There are 16 residues in the CDR3. The CDR3 reads CASSLKGWGAGETQHF. The CDR3 coding sequence is TGTGCCAGCAGCTTAAAGGGGTGGGGTGCTGGAGAGACCCAGCATTTT.

The sample holds many counts of this clonotype. CDR3 residues: CASSYRGGSQPQHF. CDR3 in DNA: TGTGCCAGCAGTTACCGGGGGGGAAGTCAGCCCCAGCATTTT. The gene calls are TRBV6-5 and TRBJ1-5; possibly TRBD1 for D (5 bases). This CDR3 is built from 14 residues. V was clipped by 2 bases and J by 6 bases, with 11 bases between them. Germline V gene lookup returns CDR1 MNHEY and CDR2 SVGAGI.

In this sample, this clonotype turned up many times. The J gene is TRBJ2-2, the V gene TRBV20-1, with D uncertain. There are 10 residues in the CDR3. Germline V CDR1 and CDR2: DFQATT, SNEGSKA (reference sequence). V was shortened by 1 base and J by 8 bases, with 2 bases between the two germline ends. This CDR3 is CSARAGELFF. The CDR3 nucleotides are TGCAGTGCTAGAGCGGGGGAGCTGTTTTTT.

The chain employs TRBV7-2 and TRBJ1-1; maybe TRBD1 (5 bases). CDR3 size: 16 residues. V lost 5 bases to trimming and J lost 0 bases, with 16 bases between them. From germline, CDR1 is SGHTA and CDR2 FQGNSA. The CDR3, as DNA: TGTGCCAGCAGCGTAGGGCGGAGGGACTTGAACACTGAAGCTTTCTTT. Its protein product is CASSVGRRDLNTEAFF.

V usage is TRBV9 and J usage is TRBJ2-2; D might be TRBD2 (5 bases). Trimming shortened V by 3 bases and J by 0 bases, and 15 bases separated the two germline ends. Germline CDR1 is SGDLS and CDR2 is YYNGEE. This CDR3 comprises 17 residues. CDR3 residues: CASSEPSGSANTGELFF. The CDR3 DNA reads TGTGCCAGCAGCGAACCCTCGGGGAGCGCGAACACCGGGGAGCTGTTTTTT.

This clonotype was detected ten times or more. The rearrangement uses TRBV5-4 and TRBJ2-5, with D possibly matching TRBD1 (6 bases). The V gene lost 2 bases and the J gene lost 4 bases, with 9 bases spanning the gap. CDR3 size: 13 residues. In germline, CDR1 is SGHNT, CDR2 YYREEE (reference sequence). The CDR3 nucleotides are TGTGCCAGCAGCTTTTCACAGGGAGAGACCCAGTACTTC. Encoded protein: CASSFSQGETQYF.

This clonotype was found many times. The gene calls are TRBV6-2 or TRBV6-3 and TRBJ1-2, with D tentatively TRBD1 (5 bases). With 4 bases removed from V and 8 bases from J, the gap between germline ends came to 17 bases. This CDR3 region has 14 residues. The germline V gene has CDR1 MNHEY and CDR2 SVGEGT. The CDR3 loop reads CASSFGGRGRGYTF. As DNA, the CDR3 is TGTGCCAGCAGTTTCGGCGGCCGGGGACGGGGCTACACCTTC.

This clonotype was counted at least ten times. The chain is built from TRBV29-1 and TRBJ1-2, with D perhaps matching TRBD1 (5 bases). The CDR3 has 12 amino acids. In germline, CDR1 is SQVTM, CDR2 ANQGSEA. Trimming cost V 4 bases and J 3 bases, with 9 bases left between them. The CDR3: CSVAGGDYGYTF. CDR3 coding DNA: TGCAGCGTTGCGGGGGGAGACTATGGCTACACCTTC.

This clonotype was counted ten times or more. The chain combines TRBV7-2 with TRBJ1-6, with 7 bases fitting TRBD1. The CDR3 spans 15 residues. The junction had 8 bases not matched to a gene; V was cut back by 5 bases and J by 7 bases. Germline CDR1 and CDR2: SGHTA and FQGNSA. The CDR3: CASSLLTGTNSPLHF. Here the CDR3 DNA reads TGTGCCAGCAGCCTGTTGACAGGGACGAATTCACCCCTCCACTTT. The whole variable domain, remainder taken from reference TRBV7-2 and TRBJ1-6, is GAGVSQSPSNKVTEKGKDVELRCDPISGHTALYWYRQSLGQGLEFLIYFQGNSAPDKSGLPSDRFSAERTGGSVSTLTIQRTQQEDSAVYLCASSLLTGTNSPLHFGNGTRLTVT.

The sample holds many counts of this clonotype. The rearrangement links TRBV5-1 to TRBJ2-2; 9 bases match TRBD2. There are 16 residues in the CDR3. Trimming at V came to 2 bases and at J to 3 bases, leaving 5 bases not matched to a gene. From germline, CDR1 is SGHRS and CDR2 YFSETQ. The CDR3 sequence is CASSFSGSADTGELFF. Here the CDR3 DNA reads TGCGCCAGCAGCTTTAGCGGGAGCGCGGACACCGGGGAGCTGTTTTTT.

This chain uses TRBV7-7 with TRBJ2-5, with a possible D match to TRBD1 (7 bases). The germline V and J ends were trimmed by 3 bases and 1 base, with 12 bases remaining between them. The CDR3 totals 15 residues. Germline CDR1 reads SSHAT; CDR2 reads FNYEAQ (reference sequence). The DNA of the CDR3 is TGTGCCAGCAGCTTTGGAGGGGGCCGCCAAGAGACCCAGTACTTC. This codes for CASSFGGGRQETQYF. The full variable domain, in which reference TRBV7-7 and TRBJ2-5 provide the parts outside the CDR3, is GAGVSQSPRYKVTKRGQDVTLRCDPISSHATLYWYQQALGQGPEFLTYFNYEAQPDKSGLPSDRFSAERPEGSISTLTIQRTEQRDSAMYRCASSFGGGRQETQYFGPGTRLLVL.

The chain recombines TRBV10-3 with TRBJ1-4; D unclear. The CDR3 runs 11 residues. V lost 8 bases and J lost 7, with 8 bases in between. The germline CDR1 and CDR2 sequences are ENHRY and SYGVKD. In DNA, the CDR3 is TGTGCCATCGGGTGGGGTGAAAAACTGTTTTTT. Translating gives CAIGWGEKLFF.

CDR3 sequence: CSVEGTESSYEQYF. CDR3 DNA sequence: TGCAGCGTTGAAGGGACGGAAAGCTCCTACGAGCAGTACTTC. The chain employs TRBV29-1 and TRBJ2-7; D remains unclear. V lost 1 base, J lost 0 bases, and 10 bases lay in between. This CDR3 has 14 amino acids. Germline values: CDR1 SQVTM, CDR2 ANQGSEA.

This clonotype was detected many times. V and J are TRBV20-1 and TRBJ1-6; TRBD1 matches at 9 bases. The length of the CDR3 is 15 residues. V shed 1 base and J 4 bases; nucleotides not matched to a gene: 2. Looked up from germline, CDR1 is DFQATT and CDR2 is SNEGSKA (reference sequence). The CDR3 DNA reads as TGCAGTGCTAGAGGTGGGACAGGGTATAATTCACCCCTCCACTTT. It translates to CSARGGTGYNSPLHF.

This clonotype was observed a few times. V gene TRBV29-1 combines with J gene TRBJ2-1; D is unclear. V shed 6 bases and J shed 8 bases, with 8 bases lying between them. CDR3 size: 10 residues. Germline CDR1 reads SQVTM; CDR2 reads ANQGSEA. DNA of the CDR3: TGCAGCGTGGGTACAGATGAGCAGTTCTTC. Its translation is CSVGTDEQFF.

This chain joins TRBV6-1 and TRBJ2-7; TRBD2 agrees at 12 bases. The CDR3 totals 18 residues. V shed 6 bases, J shed 6 bases, and the junction held 18 bases outside the gene matches. The germline gives CDR1 MNHNS, CDR2 SASEGT. The CDR3 DNA sequence: TGTGCCAGCAGCGCAAGAAGGCCCCTAGCGGGAGGGCCGGTCGAGCAGTACTTC. It yields the protein CASSARRPLAGGPVEQYF.

The rearrangement joins TRBV29-1 to TRBJ2-2, with a possible D match to TRBD1 (6 bases). The CDR3 is 12 residues long. The ends were cut back, 4 bases at V and 11 bases at J, with 14 bases in the middle. Per germline, CDR1 SQVTM and CDR2 ANQGSEA. CDR3 in DNA: TGCAGCGTTGCAGGGGTAGGCGGCGAGCTGTTTTTT. It is translated as CSVAGVGGELFF.

This chain joins TRBV7-8 and TRBJ2-7; 10 nucleotides agree with TRBD1. V lost 6 bases and J lost 7; bases outside the gene matches: 9. This CDR3 region has 14 residues. Germline-derived CDR1 and CDR2 are SGHVS and FQNEAQ. CDR3 in DNA: TGTGCCAGCAGGTCTGGGACAGGGGATTCAGAGCAGTACTTC. This translates into CASRSGTGDSEQYF. Full variable domain (outside the CDR3, taken from reference TRBV7-8 and TRBJ2-7): GAGVSQSPRYKVAKRGQDVALRCDPISGHVSLFWYQQALGQGPEFLTYFQNEAQLDKSGLPSDRFFAERPEGSVSTLKIQRTQQEDSAVYLCASRSGTGDSEQYFGPGTRLTVT.

The rearrangement uses TRBV29-1 and TRBJ1-2, with D maybe TRBD1 (5 bases). Trimming removed 2 bases at V and 8 bases at J, with 12 bases between. There are 12 residues in the CDR3. The germline V gene has CDR1 SQVTM and CDR2 ANQGSEA. The CDR3 loop is CSVERGVGGYTF. For the CDR3, the DNA is TGCAGCGTTGAACGAGGGGTCGGCGGCTACACCTTC.

This clonotype was detected only once. The CDR3 loop reads CASSGTTYYEQYF. The CDR3 nucleotides are TGTGCCAGCTCCGGGACAACCTACTACGAGCAGTACTTC. The chain is built from TRBV7-8 and TRBJ2-7; tentatively, D is TRBD1 (6 bases). V was trimmed by 8 bases and J by 3 bases, leaving 14 bases between them. This CDR3 has 13 residues. Looked up from germline, CDR1 is SGHVS and CDR2 is FQNEAQ. The variable domain in full, completed from reference TRBV7-8 and TRBJ2-7, reads GAGVSQSPRYKVAKRGQDVALRCDPISGHVSLFWYQQALGQGPEFLTYFQNEAQLDKSGLPSDRFFAERPEGSVSTLKIQRTQQEDSAVYLCASSGTTYYEQYFGPGTRLTVT.

The CDR3 spells CASTRTANEKLFF. The CDR3 DNA follows: TGCGCCAGCACCCGGACGGCCAATGAAAAACTGTTTTTT. The chain is built from TRBV5-1 and TRBJ1-4; D is unresolved. V was shortened by 6 bases and J by 5 bases, with 11 bases between the two germline ends. Per the germline V gene, CDR1 is SGHRS and CDR2 is YFSETQ. There are 13 residues in the CDR3.

The chain couples TRBV11-2 to TRBJ2-4; 9 bases are shared with TRBD1. This CDR3 has 16 residues. V lost 5 bases, J lost 9 bases, and 14 bases stayed unmatched. CDR1 and CDR2 from the germline V gene are SGHAT and FQNNGV. CDR3 loop: CASSPPRGQGSSIQYF. The CDR3 DNA follows: TGTGCCAGCAGCCCCCCACGGGGACAGGGATCAAGCATTCAGTACTTC.

This clonotype was seen at least ten times. This chain links TRBV11-2 with TRBJ1-3; D not resolved. This CDR3 region has 13 residues. Germline V gene sequence: CDR1 SGHAT, CDR2 FQNNGV. V shed 5 bases and J shed 5 bases, with 10 bases lying between them. In DNA, the CDR3 is TGTGCCAGCAGCCAAGTACGGAGAAACACCATATATTTT. This translates into CASSQVRRNTIYF.

This clonotype was recorded at least ten times. V usage is TRBV2 and J usage is TRBJ2-7; 7 bases match TRBD1. Germline V gene data show CDR1 as SNHLY and CDR2 as FYNNEI. There are 15 residues in the CDR3. V lost 6 bases to trimming and J lost 3 bases; unmatched junction nucleotides: 11. CDR3 amino acids: CASSPGRDRSYEQYF. In DNA, the CDR3 is TGTGCCAGCAGCCCTGGACGGGACAGAAGCTACGAGCAGTACTTC.

A note on this clonotype: A much larger clone lies one base from this, so it may be a read error. The chain carries TRBV6-5 and TRBJ1-2; no firm D call. Germline CDR1 MNHEY, CDR2 SVGAGI. CDR3 length: 11 residues. Trimming stripped 8 bases from V and 8 bases from J, with 12 bases between. The CDR3 spells CASRPSAGYTF. CDR3 DNA sequence: TGTGCCAGCCGTCCCTCCGCGGGCTACACCTTC.

This clonotype was detected ten times or more. The chain carries TRBV4-1 and TRBJ1-4; the D gene is possibly TRBD1 (6 bases). With 4 bases removed from V and 2 bases from J, the gap between germline ends came to 11 bases. The CDR3 runs to 15 residues. Germline V gene sequence: CDR1 MGHRA, CDR2 YSYEKL. CDR3 nucleotides: TGCGCCAGCAGCCGAAGCGACAGGACTAATGAAAAACTGTTTTTT. Residues: CASSRSDRTNEKLFF.

The chain couples TRBV20-1 to TRBJ2-5, with unresolved D. The V end lost 6 bases, the J end lost 1 base, and 12 bases lay between the germline ends. Germline V CDR1 and CDR2: DFQATT, SNEGSKA (reference sequence). The CDR3 covers 13 residues. The CDR3 sequence is CSALTGVQETQYF. CDR3 sequence (DNA): TGCAGTGCGCTGACGGGTGTCCAAGAGACCCAGTACTTC.